Shown below are 16 T cell receptor beta chains from a single sample sequenced in a study of shared T cell receptors in the human thymus (dated by TCRdb to 2020 to 2022). Receptor libraries were prepared by the immunoSEQ multiplex PCR assay. TCRdb's version of the immuneACCESS table is confined to in-frame rearrangements and falls short of the full clone set. An unresolved V gene accounts for under half of the shortfall where checked; the remainder is of unknown origin. This sample gives approximately 660,000 clones in total; 88% of them show up just once. Roughly 0.0097% of the sample goes to the ten largest clones. The sample also formed part of further work on human thymus T cells.

What was sequenced was thymocytes. The receptors stem from a boy in the first two years of life with a congenital heart defect. Donor details come from another sample of the same person, matched by shared clones.

The chain employs TRBV7-2 and TRBJ2-3; TRBD2 aligns across 7 bases. Trimming removed 2 bases from V and 4 bases from J; junction bases left unmatched: 6. The germline gives CDR1 SGHTA, CDR2 FQGNSA. The CDR3 has 15 amino acids. This chain's CDR3 is CASSLTSGASDTQYF. CDR3 in DNA: TGTGCCAGCAGCTTAACCAGCGGGGCCTCAGATACGCAGTATTTT.

In this sample, this clone turned up a few times. The V gene is TRBV5-4, the J gene TRBJ1-1; D is undetermined. The V end was cut by 2 bases, the J end by 3 bases, with 8 bases between. CDR3 length equals 13 residues. Germline CDR1 and CDR2: SGHNT and YYREEE (reference sequence). The DNA of the CDR3 is TGTGCCAGCAGCTTTATCCGAGACACTGAAGCTTTCTTT. Protein sequence: CASSFIRDTEAFF. Full variable domain (outside the CDR3, taken from reference TRBV5-4 and TRBJ1-1): ETGVTQSPTHLIKTRGQQVTLRCSSQSGHNTVSWYQQALGQGPQFIFQYYREEENGRGNFPPRFSGLQFPNYSSELNVNALELDDSALYLCASSFIRDTEAFFGQGTRLTVV.

In this sample, this clone turned up once. The chain recombines TRBV2 with TRBJ1-1; D is possibly TRBD1 (6 bases). CDR1 and CDR2 from the germline V gene are SNHLY and FYNNEI. With 5 bases removed from V and 7 bases from J, the gap between germline ends came to 11 bases. The CDR3 contains 12 residues. The CDR3 DNA is TGTGCCAGCAGTCACGGGACACTTGAAGCTTTCTTT. It yields the protein CASSHGTLEAFF.

The V and J genes are TRBV6-1 and TRBJ2-5; TRBD1 might be the D (5 bases). V lost 5 bases to trimming and J lost 4 bases, with 17 bases between them. In germline, CDR1 is MNHNS, CDR2 SASEGT. The CDR3 contains 15 residues. The CDR3 protein is CASSLFRELSETQYF. CDR3 DNA: TGTGCCAGCAGTCTATTCAGGGAATTGTCAGAGACCCAGTACTTC.

The chain is built from TRBV29-1 and TRBJ2-7, with D possibly matching TRBD2 (6 bases). The germline V and J ends were trimmed by 4 bases and 0 bases, with 10 bases remaining between them. The CDR3 contains 13 residues. In germline, CDR1 is SQVTM, CDR2 ANQGSEA. The CDR3 here is CSVVGGFSYEQYF. In DNA form, the CDR3 reads TGCAGCGTTGTTGGAGGGTTCTCCTACGAGCAGTACTTC.

This clone was seen more than once but under ten times. The rearrangement uses TRBV2 and TRBJ1-1, with 7 bases aligning to TRBD1. Germline loops: CDR1 SNHLY, CDR2 FYNNEI. V lost 5 bases and J lost 2; bases outside the gene matches: 14. This CDR3 is built from 17 residues. In DNA form, the CDR3 reads TGTGCCAGCAGTTCCCGCCCCCTCGGGACAGAAAACACTGAAGCTTTCTTT. It yields the protein CASSSRPLGTENTEAFF.

This chain links TRBV5-8 with TRBJ2-3; the D is unclear. The length of the CDR3 is 16 residues. Germline CDR1 and CDR2: SGHTS and YDEGEE. With 2 bases removed from V and 6 bases from J, the gap between germline ends came to 19 bases. The CDR3 reads CASSFLCSHQLDTQYF. In DNA form, the CDR3 reads TGTGCCAGCAGCTTTCTATGTAGCCACCAATTGGATACGCAGTATTTT. The entire variable domain, with the rest obtained from reference TRBV5-8 and TRBJ2-3, is as follows: EAGVTQSPTHLIKTRGQQATLRCSPISGHTSVYWYQQALGLGLQFLLWYDEGEERNRGNFPPRFSGRQFPNYSSELNVNALELEDSALYLCASSFLCSHQLDTQYFGPGTRLTVL.

This chain joins TRBV28 and TRBJ1-2; unclear D gene. V shed 3 bases and J shed 1 base, with 9 bases lying between them. CDR3 length: 14 residues. Germline V gene data show CDR1 as MDHEN and CDR2 as SYDVKM. Here the CDR3 reads CASSFNKNNYGYTF. As DNA, the CDR3 is TGTGCCAGCAGTTTTAACAAGAATAACTATGGCTACACCTTC.

V and J are TRBV6-1 and TRBJ2-5; the match to TRBD2 covers 7 bases. Germline lookup yields CDR1 MNHNS and CDR2 SASEGT. There are 17 residues in the CDR3. After removal of 1 base from V and 0 bases from J, the junction contained 8 bases not matched to a gene. DNA of the CDR3: TGTGCCAGCAGTGAAGTAAGGCGGGAGCCGTACCAAGAGACCCAGTACTTC. This encodes CASSEVRREPYQETQYF.

The chain couples TRBV11-2 to TRBJ1-1; 9 nucleotides align to TRBD1. The CDR3 spans 13 residues. CDR1 SGHAT and CDR2 FQNNGV come from the germline V gene. V shed 4 bases and J 4 bases; nucleotides not matched to a gene: 1. CDR3 coding DNA: TGTGCCAGCAGCTACAGGGGGCGCACTGAAGCTTTCTTT. This codes for CASSYRGRTEAFF.

This clone showed up just once. The rearrangement joins TRBV9 to TRBJ2-2; 9 bases are a match to TRBD2. The J segment lost 0 bases and the V segment lost 3 bases, leaving 9 bases of the junction unmatched. This CDR3 is 18 amino acids long. Germline-derived CDR1 and CDR2 are SGDLS and YYNGEE. Here the CDR3 DNA reads TGTGCCAGCAGCGCGAGGAGACTAGCGGACGCGAACACCGGGGAGCTGTTTTTT. Translation: CASSARRLADANTGELFF.

The V call is TRBV4-3, the J call TRBJ2-3, with 8 bases identical to TRBD2. CDR3 length equals 15 residues. Germline V CDR1 and CDR2: LGHNA, YSLEER. V trimming: 1 base; J trimming: 5 bases; junction bases outside the gene matches: 5. CDR3 residues: CASSQAGGPRDTQYF. The CDR3 DNA sequence: TGCGCCAGCAGCCAAGCGGGAGGGCCCCGAGATACGCAGTATTTT.

The chain uses TRBV6-5 and TRBJ2-5, with D maybe TRBD2 (6 bases). Per germline, CDR1 MNHEY and CDR2 SVGAGI. Trimming pared 11 bases from V and 4 bases from J, leaving 11 bases between. The CDR3 covers 11 residues. Written as DNA, the CDR3 is TGTGCCGCGGGACCCGGAGAGACCCAGTACTTC. This encodes CAAGPGETQYF.

The J gene is TRBJ2-7, the V gene TRBV28; the match to TRBD2 covers 7 bases. Looked up from germline, CDR1 is MDHEN and CDR2 is SYDVKM. V lost 3 bases and J lost 9; bases outside the gene matches: 8. CDR3 length: 13 residues. The CDR3 region is CASSFGRETGQYF. In DNA form, the CDR3 reads TGTGCCAGCAGTTTTGGGCGGGAGACGGGGCAGTACTTC.

The chain's CDR3 is CASSLGLAGAETQYF. As DNA, the CDR3 is TGTGCCAGCAGTTTGGGGCTAGCGGGAGCAGAGACCCAGTACTTC. The V call is TRBV28, the J call TRBJ2-5; 10 bases line up with TRBD2. This CDR3 contains 15 residues. V shed 3 bases and J 4 bases; nucleotides not matched to a gene: 5. CDR1 and CDR2 from the germline V gene are MDHEN and SYDVKM.

CDR3 residues: CASSQDRGGRIYNEQFF. CDR3 DNA sequence: TGTGCCAGCAGCCAAGATCGTGGCGGGAGGATTTACAATGAGCAGTTCTTC. The rearrangement links TRBV4-2 to TRBJ2-1; 8 nucleotides agree with TRBD2. After removal of 0 bases from V and 4 bases from J, the junction contained 8 bases not matched to a gene. Germline V gives CDR1 LGHNA, CDR2 YNFKEQ. The CDR3 length is 17 residues.